This T cell receptor (beta chain) was sequenced during a study of response to subunit inactivated influenza vaccine. Study-wide points: That few new T cells are recruited by each seasonal influenza vaccination was the authors' suggestion.

TCRdb analysed the RT-PCR reads with MiXCR anew, one entry per CDR3 protein. The table records under 200,000 distinct CDR3 sequences, approximately 12% of them present only once. Trimming cost V 3 bases and J 5 bases, with 7 bases left between them. This CDR3 is 13 amino acids long. This clonotype has at least ten counts. Its specificity is unknown. The J gene is TRBJ2-2, the V gene TRBV12-3 or TRBV12-4; D is perhaps TRBD1 (6 bases). This clonotype was obtained from a man aged 45 to 70 who received an inactivated influenza vaccine. This specimen consisted of CD8+ T cells sorted from PBMCs, obtained around 25 months after vaccination. This CDR3 reads CASSFGQTGELFF. The CDR3 bases are TGTGCCAGCAGTTTTGGACAGACCGGGGAGCTGTTTTTT.